This TCR beta chain was recorded in a study of blood T cell repertoires in COVID-19. Profiled with immunoSEQ multiplex PCR; TCRdb holds only in-frame clones, not every one. The sample lists 200,000 to 250,000 clones; 82% were seen once. Each participant's cohort was designated according to participant-reported clinical history. The CDR3 covers 14 residues. The sample was PBMCs or T cells enriched from blood (not recorded which). This clonotype was sampled from a woman aged 55-69 years who had recovered from COVID-19. V and J are TRBV21-1 and TRBJ2-1; the table's D call, TRBD1, was not checked against the DNA. TRBV21-1 is marked as a pseudogene. The CDR3 DNA is TGTGCCAGCAGCAACGGGACAGGGGTCAATGAGCAGTTCTTC. This translates into CASSNGTGVNEQFF.